This T cell receptor (beta chain) was identified during a study of CD8 T cell repertoires and HIV-1 epitope variants. At the level of the study: Separate wells received one of Twenty-five Gag or Nef variant peptides. Control wells had CMV/EBV/flu peptides, negative Ebola AY9, or no peptide. Epitopes were three Gag families plus Nef HW9 and YT9.

This CDR3 comprises 15 residues. Trimming removed 4 bases at V and 4 bases at J, with 17 bases between. Looked up from germline, CDR1 is SGDLS and CDR2 is YYNGEE. This clone was recorded only once. Its antigen is undetermined. Findings and limits, study-wide: The assay identified only TCR beta chains of antigen-proliferating T cells.

Assay: immunoSEQ multiplex PCR; the TCRdb copy retains only in-frame clones and omits some. The sample lists about 95,000 clones, roughly four fifths occurring once. Sequencing input: uncultured baseline CD8+ T cells from peripheral blood mononuclear cells (PBMCs). The rearrangement uses TRBV9 and TRBJ1-2; D is unclear. The sequence derives from a male donor with HIV. The DNA of the CDR3 is TGTGCCAGCAGCCCTCACGCAGGCGAAGTCTATGGCTACACCTTC. It encodes CASSPHAGEVYGYTF.